One T cell receptor (beta chain) is described in this entry. Its specificity is unknown. Profiling that covered TCR beta VDJ and CDR3 relied on genomic DNA as its template. One entry per CDR3 protein, called by TCRdb with MiXCR from the reads. The sample has about 180,000 distinct CDR3 sequences; around 63% are singletons. The CDR3 has 16 residues. Germline loops: CDR1 SGHVS, CDR2 FQNEAQ. The V segment lost 5 bases and the J segment 2 bases; nucleotides outside the gene matches: 8. This sample was included in a study of CD8+CD57+ T cells in acquired aplastic anemia. Overall study context: Sorted cells (CD4+ and CD8+) yielded DNA amounts that averaged approximately 3.2 ug. Findings and limits, study-wide: It was found that fewer than 35 CD8+ CDR3 sequences were shared between patients and controls. Statistical testing detected no significant gap in CD8+ Simpson's diversity between patients and controls.

Sequencing was done on patients that had shown CD8+CD57+ cell expansion by flow cytometry. This receptor was taken from a human donor with aplastic anemia. Input material: sorted CD4+, CD8+, or CD8+CD57+ T cells (not recorded which) from PBMCs. The V and J genes are TRBV7-8 and TRBJ2-7, with 11 bases aligning to TRBD1. The CDR3, as DNA: TGTGCCAGCAGCGGGACAGGGGGGGTCAAAACCTACGAGCAGTACTTC. It specifies CASSGTGGVKTYEQYF. Drawing the rest from reference TRBV7-8 and TRBJ2-7, the complete variable domain is GAGVSQSPRYKVAKRGQDVALRCDPISGHVSLFWYQQALGQGPEFLTYFQNEAQLDKSGLPSDRFFAERPEGSVSTLKIQRTQQEDSAVYLCASSGTGGVKTYEQYFGPGTRLTVT.